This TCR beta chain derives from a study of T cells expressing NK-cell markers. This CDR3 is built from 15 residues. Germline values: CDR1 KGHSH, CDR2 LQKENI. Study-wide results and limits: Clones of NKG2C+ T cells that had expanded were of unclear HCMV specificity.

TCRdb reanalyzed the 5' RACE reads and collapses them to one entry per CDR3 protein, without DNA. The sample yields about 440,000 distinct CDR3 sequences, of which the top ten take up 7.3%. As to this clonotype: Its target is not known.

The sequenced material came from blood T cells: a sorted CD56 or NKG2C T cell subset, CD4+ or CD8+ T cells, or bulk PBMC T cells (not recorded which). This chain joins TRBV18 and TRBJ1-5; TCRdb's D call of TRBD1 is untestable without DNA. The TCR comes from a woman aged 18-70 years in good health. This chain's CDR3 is CASSPGQGAIQPQHF.